This T cell receptor beta chain was sequenced during a study of regulatory T cells in long-lasting Graves disease. Time point specified: newly diagnosed GD, antithyroid drugs for less than 3 months. PBMC RNA served as the TCR library source. TCR beta libraries were built with iRepertoire HTBI primers and Arm-PCR of CDR3 regions. A single record per CDR3 protein comes from TCRdb applying MiXCR to the multiplex PCR reads. The profile shows around 240,000 distinct CDR3 sequences, 18% of them singletons. This clonotype appeared many times. These records were also assigned to another study, of T cells in Graves' hyperthyroidism and ophthalmopathy.

This sample comprised peripheral blood mononuclear cells (PBMCs), obtained at new diagnosis, from a patient treated with antithyroid drugs. The sequence came from a woman under 40 with Graves disease.

The CDR3 sequence: CASSPTTGRQAEAFF. The DNA of the CDR3 is TGTGCCAGCAGCCCCACCACTGGTCGACAGGCAGAAGCTTTCTTT. The J gene is TRBJ1-1, the V gene TRBV7-9; perhaps TRBD1 as D (6 bases). Germline V gives CDR1 SEHNR, CDR2 FQNEAQ (reference sequence). The CDR3 totals 15 residues. V shed 5 bases and J shed 8 bases, with 21 bases lying between them.